This T cell receptor beta chain appears in the sequencing data of a study of shared clonotypes between healthy human individuals. A word on this clone: Antigen unknown.

The table came from immunoSEQ multiplex PCR; TCRdb's copy has only in-frame clones and leaves some out. This repertoire shows approximately 2.1 million clones, approximately 95% found once; its top ten account for about 0.37%. Study-level findings and limits: The rarefaction results pointed to incomplete sorted-subset sequencing despite large depth.

The donors, healthy adults who were HIV-negative, had experienced no recent acute infections or vaccinations. The germline V and J ends were trimmed by 5 bases and 6 bases, with 16 bases remaining between them. Per the germline V gene, CDR1 is SGHTA and CDR2 is FQGNSA. The CDR3 is 14 amino acids. The rearrangement links TRBV7-2 to TRBJ1-2; D is unclear. The sequence derives from a man aged 18 to 29 in good health. Some clones in this sample may be carry-over from other donors' samples. The source material was naive CD4+ T cells from PBMCs. Subset described: CD45RA+ positively selected. CDR3 DNA sequence: TGTGCCAGCAGCCATTTTAACCCCGGGCATGGCTACACCTTC. Its translation is CASSHFNPGHGYTF. Supplemented by reference TRBV7-2 and TRBJ1-2, the full variable domain reads GAGVSQSPSNKVTEKGKDVELRCDPISGHTALYWYRQSLGQGLEFLIYFQGNSAPDKSGLPSDRFSAERTGGSVSTLTIQRTQQEDSAVYLCASSHFNPGHGYTFGSGTRLTVV.